This T cell receptor beta chain emerged from a study of somatic mutations in cytotoxic T cells in rheumatoid arthritis. CDR1 and CDR2 (germline): SGHVS, FNYEAQ. CDR3 size: 15 residues. V was pared by 5 bases and J by 2 bases, with 6 bases of the junction left unmatched. Sequencing used immunoSEQ multiplex PCR; TCRdb keeps in-frame clones, though not all of them. This table has under 20,000 clones, approximately 67% appearing once. The J gene is TRBJ2-7, the V gene TRBV7-6; TRBD1 aligns across 10 bases. Sequenced sample: CD8+ T cells sorted from blood. This receptor was obtained from an adult with rheumatoid arthritis. The CDR3 is CASSPNGQGAYEQYF. In DNA form, the CDR3 reads TGTGCCAGCAGCCCCAATGGACAGGGGGCCTACGAGCAGTACTTC. The full variable domain, rest sourced from reference TRBV7-6 and TRBJ2-7, is GAGVSQSPRYKVTKRGQDVALRCDPISGHVSLYWYRQALGQGPEFLTYFNYEAQQDKSGLPNDRFSAERPEGSISTLTIQRTEQRDSAMYRCASSPNGQGAYEQYFGPGTRLTVT.